This T cell receptor (beta chain) was profiled in a study of siplizumab effects on memory and regulatory T cells. This table comes from immunoSEQ multiplex PCR, and its TCRdb copy is limited to in-frame clones, with some not included. The table lists some 97,000 clones, 91% of them singletons, with roughly 2.6% in the top ten. On this clone itself: The target antigen is unknown.

Findings of the study overall: Siplizumab gave mappable alloreactive CD4+ clones an average Treg-derived fraction of under 75%, against 26.9% in controls. Among alloreactive clones, only a minor fraction mapped to unstimulated subsets. Suppressive capability of dividing Tregs from siplizumab cultures went unverified.

The source of this sequence is a human donor in good health. Some clones in this sample may be carry-over from other donors' samples. Sequenced input: CD4+ T cells sorted from blood.

The CDR3 protein is CASSMTSAGSYEQYF. The CDR3 DNA reads TGTGCCAGCAGCATGACTAGCGCAGGCTCCTACGAGCAGTACTTC. The V gene is TRBV5-6, the J gene TRBJ2-7; 8 bases map to TRBD2. CDR1 and CDR2 (germline): SGHDT, YYEEEE. With 4 bases clipped from V and 0 bases from J, the junction kept 6 bases outside the gene matches. This CDR3 has 15 amino acids.